What follows describes a single T cell receptor beta chain. Its antigen is as yet unknown. The study sequenced cultured CD4+ T cell DNA using the Oncomine TCR Beta short-read assay. Via MiXCR, TCRdb re-called the PCR reads, giving one row per CDR3 protein. The table records roughly 8,000 distinct CDR3 sequences, about 47% of them present only once. These data originate in a study of vaccination and CD4 T cells after COVID-19. Looked up from germline, CDR1 is MGHRA and CDR2 is YSYEKL. The germline V and J ends were trimmed by 3 bases and 1 base, with 9 bases remaining between them. This CDR3 is built from 14 residues. Treatment reported: roughly 10-day PBMC culture with coronavirus spike peptide pools or control peptides (ViraFEST assay). The unexposed donor gave CD4+ T cells before the COVID-19 pandemic (2011-2018).

The receptor comes from a human donor in good health. V is TRBV4-1 and J is TRBJ1-1; D is perhaps TRBD1 (5 bases). The sequenced sample consisted of CD4+ T cells from blood, cultured in vitro. The CDR3 DNA reads TGCGCCAGCAGCCAGGCTGACAGGAACACTGAAGCTTTCTTT. It yields the protein CASSQADRNTEAFF.